This TCR beta chain came from a study of T cell repertoires in cytomegalovirus infection. Germline V lookup: CDR1 SGHTA, CDR2 FQGNSA. There are 15 residues in the CDR3. V gave up 5 bases and J gave up 2 bases, with 13 bases separating them. From the reads, TCRdb called clonotypes with MiXCR, one entry per CDR3 protein. The sample contains about 740,000 distinct CDR3 sequences, 35% of which appear only once. A word on this clonotype: This clone may be a read error of a much larger clone one base away.

The sequenced material came from PBMCs. The J gene is TRBJ1-5, the V gene TRBV7-2; the D gene is possibly TRBD1 (6 bases). The receptor was isolated from a human donor in good health (CMV status not recorded). Some clones in this sample may be carry-over from other donors' samples. CDR3 in amino acids: CASSHNRAGNQPQHF. CDR3 nucleotides: TGTGCCAGCAGCCACAACAGGGCTGGCAATCAGCCCCAGCATTTT.